The present T cell receptor beta chain was sequenced within a study of T cell changes during pregnancy in multiple sclerosis. The method was immunoSEQ multiplex PCR; TCRdb's version includes in-frame clones alone and lacks a portion of them. The sample lists about 49,000 clones; under 95% were seen once. V lost 3 bases and J lost 0; bases outside the gene matches: 7. Germline assignment: CDR1 SGDLS and CDR2 YYNGEE. CDR3 length: 16 amino acids. This specimen consisted of CD8+ T cells from peripheral blood mononuclear cells, obtained before pregnancy. The chain uses TRBV9 and TRBJ2-3; 7 nucleotides match TRBD2. The sequence came from a female donor with multiple sclerosis, enrolled in a pregnancy study. The CDR3 bases are TGTGCCAGCAGCGCCACGGGTAGCGGGAGCACAGATACGCAGTATTTT. Translated, it gives CASSATGSGSTDTQYF. Based on the CDR3 plus reference TRBV9 and TRBJ2-3, the full variable domain is DSGVTQTPKHLITATGQRVTLRCSPRSGDLSVYWYQQSLDQGLQFLIQYYNGEERAKGNILERFSAQQFPDLHSELNLSSLELGDSALYFCASSATGSGSTDTQYFGPGTRLTVL.